This section outlines one T cell receptor (beta chain) sequence together with its context. Its matching antigen is unknown. The length of the CDR3 is 14 residues. V gave up 5 bases and J gave up 4 bases, with 15 bases separating them. CDR1 is DFQATT and CDR2 is SNEGSKA in the germline V gene (reference sequence). This specimen comes from a study of T-cell memory formation after mild COVID-19. Whole-study findings and limits: Whether second-wave clones peaking at day 37 were SARS-CoV-2 specific went unconfirmed. Day 15 to 85 contracting clones showed balanced CD4/CD8; day 15 to 37 expanders favored CD4+.

5'RACE primed from the constant segment yielded TCR alpha and TCR beta cDNA libraries bearing sample barcodes and UMIs. In TCRdb, the 5' RACE reads were re-called with MiXCR into one record per CDR3 protein. The sample lists about 170,000 distinct CDR3 sequences; 10% to 15% were seen once. The chain couples TRBV20-1 to TRBJ1-5; D may be TRBD1 (6 bases). The source material was PBMCs or a T cell subset sorted from them (not recorded which). The source is a man between 18 and 29 years old who had mild COVID-19 (a few samples of this study predate the infection). Cell type and time point are not known. CDR3 residues: CSARYGRGNQPQHF. As DNA, the CDR3 is TGCAGTGCTCGATACGGCAGGGGAAATCAGCCCCAGCATTTT.